The clone carrying this TCR beta chain was seen a few times. Germline loops: CDR1 MNHEY, CDR2 SMNVEV (reference sequence). There are 15 residues in the CDR3. Trimming shortened V by 0 bases and J by 2 bases, and 11 bases separated the two germline ends. Per the authors' pipeline: By means of reference gene primer amplification, nucleated cell counts were estimated. Clones were sequenced by immunoSEQ multiplex PCR, and TCRdb holds only the in-frame ones, with some missing. From that table come the V and J calls and clone size; the DNA was used to work out D and trimming. Of some 120,000 clones listed, 70% to 80% are singletons. These data come from a study of blood T cell repertoires in COVID-19. Study details: The samples span acute and convalescent COVID-19 from the United States, Italy and Spain. PBMCs, B-cell-depleted T cells, or T cells were the source of the cDNA or gDNA that made up the material.

The sequenced sample was peripheral blood. This clonotype was obtained from a human donor in a cohort sampled during active COVID-19. The V and J genes are TRBV27 and TRBJ2-7, with a weak D call TRBD2 (6 bases). The CDR3 spells CASSLSGTAPYEQYF. The CDR3 DNA is TGTGCCAGCAGTTTATCCGGGACTGCCCCCTACGAGCAGTACTTC.